This T cell receptor beta chain originates from a study of PD-1 blockade in classical Hodgkin lymphoma (TCRdb year 2020). For the wider study: To define a peripheral blood immune signature of response to PD-1 blockade in classical Hodgkin lymphoma, the study combined TCR beta sequencing with CyTOF.

The sample's time point label is to be understood as: newly diagnosed, previously untreated cHL patient sample. Using a Miltenyi CD8+ T cell isolation kit, CD8+ T cells were purified from thawed PBMCs through magnetic negative selection. PBMCs from patients with newly diagnosed, previously untreated classical Hodgkin lymphoma were sequenced as a comparison group for the relapsed/refractory trial patients. Peripheral blood was collected in 8 mL Vacutainer Cell Preparation Tubes, from which PBMCs were isolated by centrifugation and then cryopreserved. Purified CD4+ and CD8+ fractions were generated only in cases for which an additional PBMC sample was available. Magnetically labelled cells were removed on LS columns in a quadroMACS separator, and the flow-through was collected as the purified fraction. CDR1 SNHLY and CDR2 FYNNEI are derived from the germline V gene. The cysteine opens and the phenylalanine closes a CDR3 of 15 amino acids. This entry keeps only the CDR3 DNA: 45 bases, framed from base 1. Trimming costs V 2 bases and J 0 bases, and their ends lie 8 bases apart.

The paper as a whole reports these results and caveats: Newly diagnosed patients were reported to have lower baseline TCR diversity than healthy donors, and relapsed/refractory patients were reported to have lower baseline TCR diversity still. The study was restricted to a single clinical trial cohort, and the causes of repertoire differences, possibly disease activity or prior therapy, were left undefined.

The Qiagen DNeasy kit was used to extract genomic DNA both from unsorted PBMCs and from the negatively selected CD4+ and CD8+ fractions. Amplification of TCR beta CDR3 regions was done by immunoSEQ multiplex PCR with primers that anneal to V and J segments. Amplification bias was minimized using a synthetic immune receptor repertoire, and residual bias was removed computationally after sequencing. The study's own analysis went as follows. Repertoire diversity was quantified as the Shannon entropy index using custom Python scripts. Unsorted, CD4+ and CD8+ repertoires were analyzed separately, except for combined analyses in which CD4+ and CD8+ sequences were merged in silico. Not all clones reach the TCRdb copy of this immuneACCESS table, which keeps in-frame sequences only. Checked studies attribute under half of the gap to unresolved V genes and leave the rest unexplained. V and J calls and clone size are those listed in that table; D and trimming were worked out from the DNA. The sample data list about 3,200 clones, and approximately 80% of these were observed just once. About 16% of the sample comes from the top ten.

In the case of this clone: Which antigen it targets is not known. No quality values exist for individual bases; no much larger clone is one base distant.

The clonotype originates from a human donor with classical Hodgkin lymphoma. Input material: CD8+ T cells from blood. Recombination linked TRBV2 to TRBJ1-5, with no reliable assignment of the D segment. The sequence in DNA is TGTGCCAGCAGTGAAAGTAGATATAGCAATCAGCCCCAGCATTTT. This gives the protein CASSESRYSNQPQHF. Beyond the CDR3, the reference TRBV2 and TRBJ1-5 genes provide the residues; the full variable domain reads: EPEVTQTPSHQVTQMGQEVILRCVPISNHLYFYWYRQILGQKVEFLVSFYNNEISEKSEIFDDQFSVERPDGSNFTLKIRSTKLEDSAMYFCASSESRYSNQPQHFGDGTRLSIL.